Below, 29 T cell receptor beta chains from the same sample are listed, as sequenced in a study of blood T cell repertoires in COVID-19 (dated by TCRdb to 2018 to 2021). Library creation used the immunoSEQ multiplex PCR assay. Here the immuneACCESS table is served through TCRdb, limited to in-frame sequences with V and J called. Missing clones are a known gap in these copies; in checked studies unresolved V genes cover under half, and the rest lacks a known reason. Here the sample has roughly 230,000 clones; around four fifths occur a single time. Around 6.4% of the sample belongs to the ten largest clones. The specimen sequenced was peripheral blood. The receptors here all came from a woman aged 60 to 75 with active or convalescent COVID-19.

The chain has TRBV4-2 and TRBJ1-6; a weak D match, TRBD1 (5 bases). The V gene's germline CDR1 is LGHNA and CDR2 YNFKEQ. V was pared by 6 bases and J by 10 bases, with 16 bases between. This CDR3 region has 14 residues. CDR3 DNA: TGTGCCAGCAGGGGAGGGACGGGCAACTCACCCCTCCACTTT. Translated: CASRGGTGNSPLHF.

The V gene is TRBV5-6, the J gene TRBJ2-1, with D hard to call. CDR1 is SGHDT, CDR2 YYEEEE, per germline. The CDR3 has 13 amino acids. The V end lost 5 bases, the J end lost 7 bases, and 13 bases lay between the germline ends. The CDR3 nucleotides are TGTGCCAGCAGAAACTACCCGGTTAATGAGCAGTTCTTC. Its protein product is CASRNYPVNEQFF.

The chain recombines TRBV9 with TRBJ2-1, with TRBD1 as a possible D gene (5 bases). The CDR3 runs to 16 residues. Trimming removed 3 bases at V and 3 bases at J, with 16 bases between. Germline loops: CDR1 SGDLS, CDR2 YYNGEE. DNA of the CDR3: TGTGCCAGCAGCGAATCATCTAGGACAAGCTACAATGAGCAGTTCTTC. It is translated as CASSESSRTSYNEQFF.

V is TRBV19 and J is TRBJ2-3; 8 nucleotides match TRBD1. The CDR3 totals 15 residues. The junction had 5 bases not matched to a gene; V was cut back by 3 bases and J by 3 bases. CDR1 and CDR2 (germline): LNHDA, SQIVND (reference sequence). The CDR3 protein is CASSMETGVTDTQYF. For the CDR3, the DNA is TGTGCCAGTAGTATGGAGACAGGGGTAACAGATACGCAGTATTTT.

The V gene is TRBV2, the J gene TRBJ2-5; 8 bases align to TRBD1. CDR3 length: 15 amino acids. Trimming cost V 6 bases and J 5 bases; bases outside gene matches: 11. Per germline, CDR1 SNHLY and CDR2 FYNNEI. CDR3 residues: CASRLRTGRKETQYF. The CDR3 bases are TGTGCCAGCAGACTACGGACAGGGCGAAAGGAGACCCAGTACTTC.

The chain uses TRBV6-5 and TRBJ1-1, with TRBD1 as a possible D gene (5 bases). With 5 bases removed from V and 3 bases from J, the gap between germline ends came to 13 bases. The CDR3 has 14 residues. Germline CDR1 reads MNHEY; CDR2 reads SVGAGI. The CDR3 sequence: CASSQSREDTEAFF. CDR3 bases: TGTGCCAGCAGTCAATCCAGGGAGGACACTGAAGCTTTCTTT.

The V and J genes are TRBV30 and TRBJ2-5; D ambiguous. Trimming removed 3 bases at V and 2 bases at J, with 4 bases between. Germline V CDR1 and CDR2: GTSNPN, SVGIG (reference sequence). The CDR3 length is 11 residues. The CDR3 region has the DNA TGTGCCTGGAGGAGTCAAGAGACCCAGTACTTC. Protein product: CAWRSQETQYF. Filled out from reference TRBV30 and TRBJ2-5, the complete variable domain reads SQTIHQWPATLVQPVGSPLSLECTVEGTSNPNLYWYRQAAGRGLQLLFYSVGIGQISSEVPQNLSASRPQDRQFILSSKKLLLSDSGFYLCAWRSQETQYFGPGTRLLVL.

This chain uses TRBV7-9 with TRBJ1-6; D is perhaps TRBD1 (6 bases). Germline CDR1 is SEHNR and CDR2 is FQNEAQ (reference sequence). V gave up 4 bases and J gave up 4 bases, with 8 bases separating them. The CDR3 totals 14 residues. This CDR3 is CASSSQGYNSPLHF. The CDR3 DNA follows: TGTGCCAGCAGCTCACAGGGATATAATTCACCCCTCCACTTT.

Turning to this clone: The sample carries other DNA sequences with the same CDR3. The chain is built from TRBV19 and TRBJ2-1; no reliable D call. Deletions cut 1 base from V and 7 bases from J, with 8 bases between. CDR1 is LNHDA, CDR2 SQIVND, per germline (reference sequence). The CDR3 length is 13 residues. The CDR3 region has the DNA TGTGCCAGTAGTATAGGGGCTAATAATGAGCAGTTCTTC. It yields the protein CASSIGANNEQFF.

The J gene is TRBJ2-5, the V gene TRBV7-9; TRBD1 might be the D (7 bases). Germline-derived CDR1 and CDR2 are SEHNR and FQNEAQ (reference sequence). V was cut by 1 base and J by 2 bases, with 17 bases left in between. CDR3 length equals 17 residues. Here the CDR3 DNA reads TGTGCCAGCAGCTTAGGTATCGGGCAGGGGGGACAAGAGACCCAGTACTTC. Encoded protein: CASSLGIGQGGQETQYF.

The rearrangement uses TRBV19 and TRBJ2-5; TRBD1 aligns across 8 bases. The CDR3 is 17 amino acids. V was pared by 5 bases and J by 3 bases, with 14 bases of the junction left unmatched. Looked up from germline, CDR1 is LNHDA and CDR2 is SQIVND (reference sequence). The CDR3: CASSGKRTGSGEETQYF. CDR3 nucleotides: TGTGCCAGTAGTGGAAAAAGGACAGGGTCGGGGGAAGAGACCCAGTACTTC. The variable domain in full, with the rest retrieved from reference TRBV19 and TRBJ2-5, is DGGITQSPKYLFRKEGQNVTLSCEQNLNHDAMYWYRQDPGQGLRLIYYSQIVNDFQKGDIAEGYSVSREKKESFPLTVTSAQKNPTAFYLCASSGKRTGSGEETQYFGPGTRLLVL.

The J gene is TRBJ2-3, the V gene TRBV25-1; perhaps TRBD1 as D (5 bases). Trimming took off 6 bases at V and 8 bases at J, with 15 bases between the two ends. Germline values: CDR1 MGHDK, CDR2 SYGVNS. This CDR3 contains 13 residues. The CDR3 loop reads CASREGAFGTQYF. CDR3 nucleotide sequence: TGTGCCAGCAGGGAAGGGGCGTTCGGTACGCAGTATTTT.

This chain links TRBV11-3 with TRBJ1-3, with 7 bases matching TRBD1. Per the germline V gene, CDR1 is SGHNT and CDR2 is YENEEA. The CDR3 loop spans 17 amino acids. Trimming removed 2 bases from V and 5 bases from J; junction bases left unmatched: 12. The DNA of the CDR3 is TGTGCCAGCAGCTTATGGGGGACAGTCGGGTCGAGAAACACCATATATTTT. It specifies CASSLWGTVGSRNTIYF.

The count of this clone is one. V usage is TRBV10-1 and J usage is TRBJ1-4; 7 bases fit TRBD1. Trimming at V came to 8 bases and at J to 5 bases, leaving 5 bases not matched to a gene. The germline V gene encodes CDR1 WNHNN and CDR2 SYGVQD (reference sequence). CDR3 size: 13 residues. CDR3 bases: TGCGCCAGCCAGGACAGGAGGAATGAAAAACTGTTTTTT. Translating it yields CASQDRRNEKLFF.

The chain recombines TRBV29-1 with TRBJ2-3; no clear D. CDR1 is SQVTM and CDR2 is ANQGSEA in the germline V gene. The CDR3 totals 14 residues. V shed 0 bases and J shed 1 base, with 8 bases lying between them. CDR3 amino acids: CSVEDRQGTDTQYF. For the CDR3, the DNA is TGCAGCGTTGAAGATCGGCAGGGCACAGATACGCAGTATTTT.

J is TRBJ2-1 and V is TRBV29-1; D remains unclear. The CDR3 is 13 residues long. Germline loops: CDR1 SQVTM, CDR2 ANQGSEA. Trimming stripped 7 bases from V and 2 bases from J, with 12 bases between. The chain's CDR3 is CSGMGDTYNEQFF. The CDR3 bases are TGCAGCGGCATGGGCGATACCTACAATGAGCAGTTCTTC.

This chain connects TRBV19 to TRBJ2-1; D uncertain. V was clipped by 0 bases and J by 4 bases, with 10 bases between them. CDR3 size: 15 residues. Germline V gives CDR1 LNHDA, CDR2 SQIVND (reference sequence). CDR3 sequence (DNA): TGTGCCAGTAGTATAGATCCTCGGAGTTACAATGAGCAGTTCTTC. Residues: CASSIDPRSYNEQFF. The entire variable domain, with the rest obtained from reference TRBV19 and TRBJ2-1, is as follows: DGGITQSPKYLFRKEGQNVTLSCEQNLNHDAMYWYRQDPGQGLRLIYYSQIVNDFQKGDIAEGYSVSREKKESFPLTVTSAQKNPTAFYLCASSIDPRSYNEQFFGPGTRLTVL.

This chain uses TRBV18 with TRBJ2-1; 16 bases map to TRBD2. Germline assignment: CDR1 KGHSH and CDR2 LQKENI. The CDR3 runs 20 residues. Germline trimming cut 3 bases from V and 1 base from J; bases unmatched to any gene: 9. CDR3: CASSPVGTSGGDQSYNEQFF. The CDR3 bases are TGTGCCAGCTCACCCGTTGGGACTAGCGGGGGGGATCAGTCCTACAATGAGCAGTTCTTC.

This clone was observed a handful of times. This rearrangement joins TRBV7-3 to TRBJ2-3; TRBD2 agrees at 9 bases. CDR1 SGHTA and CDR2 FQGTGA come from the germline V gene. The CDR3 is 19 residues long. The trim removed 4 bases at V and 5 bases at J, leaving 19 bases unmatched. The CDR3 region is CASSSPEAATSGGGDTQYF. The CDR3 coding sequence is TGTGCCAGCAGCTCCCCCGAGGCTGCGACTAGCGGAGGGGGAGATACGCAGTATTTT.

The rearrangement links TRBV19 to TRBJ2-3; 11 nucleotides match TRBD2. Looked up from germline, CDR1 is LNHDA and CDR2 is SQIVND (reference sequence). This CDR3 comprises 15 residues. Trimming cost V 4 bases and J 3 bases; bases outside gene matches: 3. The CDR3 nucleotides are TGTGCCAGTAGTACCCGGACTAGCGGGACAGATACGCAGTATTTT. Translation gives CASSTRTSGTDTQYF.

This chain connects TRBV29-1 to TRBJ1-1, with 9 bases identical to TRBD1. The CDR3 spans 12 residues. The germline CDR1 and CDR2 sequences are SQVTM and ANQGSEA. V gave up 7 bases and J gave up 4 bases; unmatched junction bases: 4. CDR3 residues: CSAQTGGTEAFF. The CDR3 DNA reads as TGCAGCGCTCAGACAGGGGGCACTGAAGCTTTCTTT.

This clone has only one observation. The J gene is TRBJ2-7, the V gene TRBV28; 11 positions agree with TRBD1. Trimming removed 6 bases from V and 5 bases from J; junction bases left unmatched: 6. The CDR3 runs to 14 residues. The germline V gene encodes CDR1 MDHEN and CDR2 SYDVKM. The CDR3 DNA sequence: TGTGCCAGCAGCCTCACGGGACAGGGGGACGAGCAGTACGTC. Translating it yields CASSLTGQGDEQYV.

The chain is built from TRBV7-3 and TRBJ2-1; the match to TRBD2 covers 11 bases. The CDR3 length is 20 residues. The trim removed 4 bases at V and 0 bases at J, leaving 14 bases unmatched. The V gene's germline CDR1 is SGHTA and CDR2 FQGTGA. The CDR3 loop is CASSSFGTSGIPSSYNEQFF. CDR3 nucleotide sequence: TGTGCCAGCAGCTCCTTTGGGACTAGCGGAATTCCGAGCTCCTACAATGAGCAGTTCTTC. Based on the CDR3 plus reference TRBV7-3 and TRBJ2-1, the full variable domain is GAGVSQTPSNKVTEKGKYVELRCDPISGHTALYWYRQSLGQGPEFLIYFQGTGAADDSGLPNDRFFAVRPEGSVSTLKIQRTERGDSAVYLCASSSFGTSGIPSSYNEQFFGPGTRLTVL.

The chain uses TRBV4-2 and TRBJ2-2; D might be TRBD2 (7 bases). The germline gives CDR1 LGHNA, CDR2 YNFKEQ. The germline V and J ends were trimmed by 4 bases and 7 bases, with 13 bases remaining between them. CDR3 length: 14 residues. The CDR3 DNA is TGTGCCAGCAGCCCCCGGGGGGCACACGGGGAGCTGTTTTTT. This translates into CASSPRGAHGELFF.

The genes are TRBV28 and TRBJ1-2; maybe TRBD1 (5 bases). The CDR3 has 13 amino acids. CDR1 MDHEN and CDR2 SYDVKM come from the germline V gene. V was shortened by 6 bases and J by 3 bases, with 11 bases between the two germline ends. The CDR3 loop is CASSPDSYYGYTF. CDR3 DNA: TGTGCCAGCAGCCCAGACAGCTACTATGGCTACACCTTC.

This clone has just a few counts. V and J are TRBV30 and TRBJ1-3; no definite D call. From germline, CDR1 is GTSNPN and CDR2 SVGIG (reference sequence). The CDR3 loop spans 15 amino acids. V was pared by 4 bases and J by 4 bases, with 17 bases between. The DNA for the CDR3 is TGTGCCTGGATCCTACGGGGAATAGGAGGAAACACCATATATTTT. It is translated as CAWILRGIGGNTIYF.

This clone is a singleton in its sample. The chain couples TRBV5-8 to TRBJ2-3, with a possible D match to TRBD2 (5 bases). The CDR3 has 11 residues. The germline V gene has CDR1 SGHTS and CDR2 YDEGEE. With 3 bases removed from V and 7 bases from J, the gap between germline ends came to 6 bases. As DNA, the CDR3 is TGTGCCAGCAGCTCGACTAATACGCAGTATTTT. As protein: CASSSTNTQYF.

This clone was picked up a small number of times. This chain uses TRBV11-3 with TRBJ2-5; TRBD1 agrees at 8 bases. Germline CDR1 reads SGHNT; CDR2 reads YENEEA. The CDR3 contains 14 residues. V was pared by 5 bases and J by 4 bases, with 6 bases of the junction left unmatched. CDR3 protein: CASSPRTGPETQYF. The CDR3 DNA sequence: TGTGCCAGCAGCCCCCGGACAGGGCCAGAGACCCAGTACTTC. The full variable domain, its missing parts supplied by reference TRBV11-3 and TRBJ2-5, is EAGVVQSPRYKIIEKKQPVAFWCNPISGHNTLYWYLQNLGQGPELLIRYENEEAVDDSQLPKDRFSAERLKGVDSTLKIQPAELGDSAVYLCASSPRTGPETQYFGPGTRLLVL.

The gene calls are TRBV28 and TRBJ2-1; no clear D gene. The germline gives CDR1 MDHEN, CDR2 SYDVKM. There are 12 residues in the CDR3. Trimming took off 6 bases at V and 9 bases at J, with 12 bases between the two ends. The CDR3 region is CASRDSSGEQFF. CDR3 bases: TGTGCCAGCAGAGACTCCTCCGGTGAGCAGTTCTTC.